This entry is about one T cell receptor (beta chain). Between the trimmed V and J ends, which lost 0 bases and 4 bases, there was a span of 9 bases. Germline CDR1 and CDR2: LGHNA and YNFKEQ. CDR3 length: 14 residues. The data originate from a study of technical replicates of blood from a few donors. Assay used: immunoSEQ multiplex PCR; TCRdb lists only in-frame clones, some missing. Of under 50,000 clones listed, 90% to 97% are singletons. The chain joins TRBV4-2 to TRBJ1-1; D is undetermined. This TCR came from a human donor in good health. Material: T cells isolated from PBMCs. Written as DNA, the CDR3 is TGTGCCAGCAGCCAAGATCGGGATGGCACTGAAGCTTTCTTT. Residues: CASSQDRDGTEAFF.